This T cell receptor beta chain originates from a study of blood T cell repertoires in COVID-19. This CDR3 spans 17 amino acids. The germline V and J ends were trimmed by 0 bases and 2 bases, with 11 bases remaining between them. CDR1 is MNHNS, CDR2 SASEGT, per germline. Assay: immunoSEQ multiplex PCR; the TCRdb copy retains only in-frame clones and omits some. The data show 76,000 or so clones, with over 75% seen just once and 11% held by the top ten. This TCR was recovered from a man aged 50 or older with acute or convalescent COVID-19. V and J are TRBV6-1 and TRBJ1-6; D is undetermined. The source material was peripheral blood. The CDR3 DNA follows: TGTGCCAGCAGTGAAGCATTGTCGGGGACCTATAATTCACCCCTCCACTTT. Its protein product is CASSEALSGTYNSPLHF.